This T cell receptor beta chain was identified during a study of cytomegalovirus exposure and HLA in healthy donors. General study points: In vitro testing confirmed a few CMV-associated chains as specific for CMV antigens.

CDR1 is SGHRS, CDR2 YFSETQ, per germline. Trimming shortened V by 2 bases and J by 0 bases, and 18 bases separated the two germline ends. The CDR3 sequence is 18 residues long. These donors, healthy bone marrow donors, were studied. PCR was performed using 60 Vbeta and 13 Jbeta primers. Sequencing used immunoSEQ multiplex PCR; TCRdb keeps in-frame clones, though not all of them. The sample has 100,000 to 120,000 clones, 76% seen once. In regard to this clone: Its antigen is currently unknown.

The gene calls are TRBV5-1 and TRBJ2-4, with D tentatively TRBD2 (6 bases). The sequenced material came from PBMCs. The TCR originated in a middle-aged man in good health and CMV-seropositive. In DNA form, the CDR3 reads TGCGCCAGCAGCTTAGGGCTGCTAGCGTCTCTAGCCAAAAACATTCAGTACTTC. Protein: CASSLGLLASLAKNIQYF.